What follows are 26 T cell receptor beta chains derived from one specimen sequenced in a study of T-cell memory formation after mild COVID-19. One entry per CDR3 protein results from TCRdb running MiXCR on the 5' RACE reads. The repertoire holds 140,000 to 150,000 distinct CDR3 sequences, roughly 19% seen once, with 2% to 2.5% in the top ten. Source material: PBMCs or a T cell subset sorted from them (not recorded which). These receptor sequences come from an adult woman who had mild COVID-19 (a few samples of this study predate the infection). Cell type and time point are not known.

This chain's CDR3 is CASYRQGAGEQYF. The CDR3 DNA reads TGTGCCAGCTACCGACAGGGGGCCGGCGAGCAGTACTTC. The chain combines TRBV6-2 or TRBV6-3 with TRBJ2-7; 10 bases match TRBD1. Germline CDR1 MNHEY, CDR2 SVGEGT. V lost 8 bases and J lost 6; bases outside the gene matches: 7. The CDR3 has 13 residues.

This rearrangement joins TRBV10-3 to TRBJ2-4; 7 nucleotides line up with TRBD1. The germline V gene has CDR1 ENHRY and CDR2 SYGVKD. The CDR3 sequence is 12 residues long. V lost 11 bases and J lost 9; bases outside the gene matches: 10. As DNA, the CDR3 is TGTGCCGTTACGACAGGGATCGGCATTCAGTACTTC. It yields the protein CAVTTGIGIQYF.

The J gene is TRBJ2-7, the V gene TRBV3-1; D assignment may be TRBD1 or TRBD2 (5 bases each). The CDR3 loop spans 17 amino acids. V was shortened by 0 bases and J by 0 bases, with 15 bases between the two germline ends. Germline V gene lookup returns CDR1 LGHDT and CDR2 YNNKEL (reference sequence). This CDR3 is CASSQDGTIRSSYEQYF. CDR3 nucleotides: TGTGCCAGCAGCCAAGATGGGACGATCCGTTCCTCCTACGAGCAGTACTTC.

The chain combines TRBV6-6 with TRBJ2-1; maybe TRBD1 (6 bases). CDR3 length: 16 residues. Germline CDR1 reads MNHNY; CDR2 reads SVGAGI (reference sequence). The V gene lost 5 bases and the J gene lost 1 base, with 15 bases spanning the gap. The CDR3 protein is CASSNNRAVSYNEQFF. CDR3 in DNA: TGTGCCAGCAGTAACAACAGGGCAGTTTCCTACAATGAGCAGTTCTTC.

The chain couples TRBV7-2 to TRBJ1-4; unclear D gene. The CDR3 consists of 15 residues. V was pared by 1 base and J by 8 bases, with 14 bases between. CDR1 and CDR2 from the germline V gene are SGHTA and FQGNSA. The CDR3 region has the DNA TGTGCCAGCAGCTTAGTCGGCAGTTTAAAAGAAAAACTGTTTTTT. Protein: CASSLVGSLKEKLFF. Based on the CDR3 plus reference TRBV7-2 and TRBJ1-4, the full variable domain is GAGVSQSPSNKVTEKGKDVELRCDPISGHTALYWYRQSLGQGLEFLIYFQGNSAPDKSGLPSDRFSAERTGGSVSTLTIQRTQQEDSAVYLCASSLVGSLKEKLFFGSGTQLSVL.

V is TRBV3-1 and J is TRBJ2-3; 7 bases line up with TRBD1. The CDR3 loop spans 15 amino acids. Germline CDR1 LGHDT, CDR2 YNNKEL (reference sequence). J gave up 1 base and V 4 bases, and 5 bases lay outside the gene matches. CDR3 sequence: CASSPRTGRTDTQYF. For the CDR3, the DNA is TGTGCCAGCAGCCCCAGGACAGGCCGCACAGATACGCAGTATTTT.

V gene TRBV18 combines with J gene TRBJ2-5; no definite D call. Germline lookup yields CDR1 KGHSH and CDR2 LQKENI. This CDR3 has 12 residues. Between the trimmed V and J ends, which lost 2 bases and 6 bases, there was a span of 7 bases. The CDR3 DNA reads as TGTGCCAGCTCACCAGATAGGCAGACCCAGTACTTC. It encodes CASSPDRQTQYF. Variable domain in full (rest from reference TRBV18 and TRBJ2-5): NAGVMQNPRHLVRRRGQEARLRCSPMKGHSHVYWYRQLPEEGLKFMVYLQKENIIDESGMPKERFSAEFPKEGPSILRIQQVVRGDSAAYFCASSPDRQTQYFGPGTRLLVL.

This sequence joins TRBV11-2 and TRBJ2-7; possible D gene TRBD2, 5 bases. V gave up 1 base and J gave up 4 bases, with 11 bases separating them. The CDR3 totals 14 residues. CDR1 is SGHAT, CDR2 FQNNGV, per germline. The CDR3, as DNA: TGTGCCAGCAGCTTAGGGACTGCGCGGTACGAGCAGTACTTC. It is translated as CASSLGTARYEQYF.

A note on this clonotype: The junction differs from germline at one of its ends, possibly a read error. The CDR3 DNA reads TGTGCCTGTGGCGTCCGTACACCGTATTTT. It codes for CACGVRTPYF. The chain recombines TRBV30 with TRBJ1-4; D is unclear. This CDR3 is 10 amino acids long. Germline CDR1 is GTSNPN and CDR2 is SVGIG (reference sequence).

Only a few counts were recorded for this clonotype. The CDR3 DNA follows: TGCGCCAGCAGCAAAGAACCGGGACGCGTCTCCTACGAGCAGTACTTC. This encodes CASSKEPGRVSYEQYF. The chain carries TRBV5-1 and TRBJ2-7, with D tentatively TRBD1 or TRBD2 (5 bases each). The CDR3 totals 16 residues. In germline, CDR1 is SGHRS, CDR2 YFSETQ. Trimming pared 4 bases from V and 0 bases from J, leaving 17 bases between.

In its sample, this clonotype was seen a few times. This chain connects TRBV5-1 to TRBJ2-5; the D is unclear. V lost 4 bases, J lost 5 bases, and 18 bases lay in between. Germline CDR1 SGHRS, CDR2 YFSETQ. CDR3 size: 15 residues. In DNA, the CDR3 is TGCGCCAGCAGCCCCAGGTCGGCCGTCGGGGAGACCCAGTACTTC. The encoded protein is CASSPRSAVGETQYF. Supplemented by reference TRBV5-1 and TRBJ2-5, the full variable domain reads KAGVTQTPRYLIKTRGQQVTLSCSPISGHRSVSWYQQTPGQGLQFLFEYFSETQRNKGNFPGRFSGRQFSNSRSEMNVSTLELGDSALYLCASSPRSAVGETQYFGPGTRLLVL.

This chain connects TRBV6-5 to TRBJ1-6, with D maybe TRBD1 (6 bases). Germline V CDR1 and CDR2: MNHEY, SVGAGI. The CDR3 is made up of 16 amino acids. Trimming pared 0 bases from V and 2 bases from J, leaving 8 bases between. CDR3 region: CASSYSGQTYNSPLHF. In DNA, the CDR3 is TGTGCCAGCAGTTACTCTGGACAGACCTATAATTCACCCCTCCACTTT.

This clonotype turned up a few times. The chain links TRBV12-3 or TRBV12-4 to TRBJ2-7, with a weak D call TRBD2 (5 bases). This CDR3 is 14 amino acids long. The ends were cut back, 3 bases at V and 2 bases at J, with 11 bases in the middle. CDR3 nucleotide sequence: TGTGCCAGCAGTTTTATCCTCGGGACCTACGAGCAGTACTTC. This sequence encodes CASSFILGTYEQYF.

This clonotype was counted a few times. The chain combines TRBV7-3 with TRBJ2-2; TRBD2 matches at 8 bases. The J segment lost 7 bases and the V segment lost 5 bases, leaving 15 bases of the junction unmatched. Per the germline V gene, CDR1 is SGHTA and CDR2 is FQGTGA. CDR3 length: 17 amino acids. The CDR3, as DNA: TGTGCCAGCAGCGTCCTAGCGGGTTCCGAACACGGCGGGGAGCTGTTTTTT. Its protein is CASSVLAGSEHGGELFF. Full variable domain (rest looked up from reference TRBV7-3 and TRBJ2-2): GAGVSQTPSNKVTEKGKYVELRCDPISGHTALYWYRQSLGQGPEFLIYFQGTGAADDSGLPNDRFFAVRPEGSVSTLKIQRTERGDSAVYLCASSVLAGSEHGGELFFGEGSRLTVL.

The sample holds a few counts of this clonotype. This chain links TRBV5-1 with TRBJ2-1; 7 bases fit TRBD1. This CDR3 region has 15 residues. Germline V gene data show CDR1 as SGHRS and CDR2 as YFSETQ. V dropped 4 bases and J dropped 4; count of bases not matched to a gene: 8. This chain's CDR3 is CASSPTGESYNEQFF. The DNA for the CDR3 is TGCGCCAGCAGCCCTACAGGGGAAAGTTACAATGAGCAGTTCTTC.

The sample holds a few counts of this clonotype. This chain joins TRBV12-3 or TRBV12-4 and TRBJ1-5; 7 positions match TRBD1. This CDR3 is built from 14 residues. Trimming took 5 bases from V and 4 from J; bases not matched to a gene: 5. CDR3 coding DNA: TGTGCCAGCAGTCCACAGACAGGGAATCAGCCCCAGCATTTT. It yields the protein CASSPQTGNQPQHF.

This rearrangement joins TRBV7-8 to TRBJ1-2; D not certain. Trimming removed 8 bases at V and 5 bases at J, with 12 bases between. CDR1 and CDR2 from the germline V gene are SGHVS and FQNEAQ. This CDR3 has 12 amino acids. The CDR3 coding sequence is TGTGCCAGCTCCCCGGCTGGGTATGGCTACACCTTC. Amino acid sequence: CASSPAGYGYTF.

V gene TRBV20-1 combines with J gene TRBJ1-5; 11 bases fit TRBD1. The CDR3 is 14 residues long. Germline V lookup: CDR1 DFQATT, CDR2 SNEGSKA (reference sequence). Unmatched junction bases numbered 7, after V lost 5 bases and J lost 7 bases. As DNA, the CDR3 is TGCAGTGCTGGACAGGGGGCTGAGTGGCAGCCCCAGCATTTT. Protein product: CSAGQGAEWQPQHF.

CDR3 DNA: TGTGCCAGCAGTCCCGACAGGGGGCGAGGGGGCTACACCTTC. It translates to CASSPDRGRGGYTF. J is TRBJ1-2 and V is TRBV6-5; TRBD1 matches at 10 bases. Germline V CDR1 and CDR2: MNHEY, SVGAGI. After removal of 5 bases from V and 8 bases from J, the junction contained 8 bases not matched to a gene. The CDR3 consists of 14 residues.

This CDR3 is CASSLGQGGGETQYF. The CDR3 coding sequence is TGTGCCAGCAGCTTGGGACAGGGGGGAGGAGAGACCCAGTACTTC. V usage is TRBV11-2 and J usage is TRBJ2-5; 11 bases fit TRBD1. The ends lost 3 bases at V and 4 bases at J; junction bases unmatched: 4. Germline CDR1 is SGHAT and CDR2 is FQNNGV. The CDR3 length is 15 residues.

This clonotype was picked up a small number of times. The V call is TRBV7-9, the J call TRBJ1-1, with D possibly matching TRBD1 (5 bases). V was pared by 5 bases and J by 0 bases, with 16 bases between. The germline V gene has CDR1 SEHNR and CDR2 FQNEAQ (reference sequence). The CDR3 is 16 residues long. CDR3 loop: CASSIIGVSMNTEAFF. DNA for the CDR3: TGTGCCAGCAGCATTATAGGGGTATCCATGAACACTGAAGCTTTCTTT.

This clonotype was detected ten times or more. This CDR3 is CASSDRGTLAVSYNEQFF. The CDR3 DNA sequence: TGTGCCAGCAGCGACAGGGGTACTCTAGCGGTTTCCTACAATGAGCAGTTCTTC. The V and J genes are TRBV6-5 and TRBJ2-1; a weak D match, TRBD1 (8 bases). There are 18 residues in the CDR3. Between the trimmed V and J ends, which lost 6 bases and 1 base, there was a span of 22 bases. CDR1 MNHEY and CDR2 SVGAGI come from the germline V gene.

This clonotype appeared a single time. This sequence joins TRBV4-1 and TRBJ1-1, with D maybe TRBD1 (6 bases). The CDR3 runs to 17 residues. CDR1 and CDR2 (germline): MGHRA, YSYEKL. With 1 base removed from V and 1 base from J, the gap between germline ends came to 16 bases. The CDR3 DNA sequence: TGCGCCAGCAGCCAAGGGTCGGGGGGCGTTTGGAACACTGAAGCTTTCTTT. This gives the protein CASSQGSGGVWNTEAFF.

The V and J genes are TRBV5-1 and TRBJ2-3, with 10 nucleotides matching TRBD2. The V and J ends lost 3 bases and 2 bases, in that order; junction bases with no gene match: 3. Germline loops: CDR1 SGHRS, CDR2 YFSETQ. There are 15 residues in the CDR3. The CDR3, as DNA: TGCGCCAGCAGCTCAAGCGGGAGGGTCACAGATACGCAGTATTTT. Translating it yields CASSSSGRVTDTQYF. Full variable domain (outside the CDR3, taken from reference TRBV5-1 and TRBJ2-3): KAGVTQTPRYLIKTRGQQVTLSCSPISGHRSVSWYQQTPGQGLQFLFEYFSETQRNKGNFPGRFSGRQFSNSRSEMNVSTLELGDSALYLCASSSSGRVTDTQYFGPGTRLTVL.

The rearrangement joins TRBV5-1 to TRBJ2-2, with D tentatively TRBD2 (5 bases). V was pared by 7 bases and J by 4 bases, with 14 bases between. The CDR3 has 14 residues. The V gene's germline CDR1 is SGHRS and CDR2 YFSETQ. For the CDR3, the DNA is TGCGCCAGCGGAGGTGCTCGGGGCACCGGGGAGCTGTTTTTT. Encoded protein: CASGGARGTGELFF. The variable domain in full, completed from reference TRBV5-1 and TRBJ2-2, reads KAGVTQTPRYLIKTRGQQVTLSCSPISGHRSVSWYQQTPGQGLQFLFEYFSETQRNKGNFPGRFSGRQFSNSRSEMNVSTLELGDSALYLCASGGARGTGELFFGEGSRLTVL.

This clonotype came up a few times. The CDR3 sequence: CASSYPNEKLFF. For the CDR3, the DNA is TGTGCCAGCAGTTACCCTAATGAAAAACTGTTTTTT. This rearrangement joins TRBV27 to TRBJ1-4; D gene ambiguous. Trimming pared 4 bases from V and 3 bases from J, leaving 3 bases between. Per the germline V gene, CDR1 is MNHEY and CDR2 is SMNVEV (reference sequence). This CDR3 has 12 residues.